These 21 T cell receptor beta chains share one sample of origin, sequenced in a study of blood T cell repertoires in COVID-19. Sequenced by immunoSEQ multiplex PCR; TCRdb stores in-frame clones only, minus some. The data contain 300,000 to 400,000 clones, 90% of them singletons. Material for sequencing was PBMCs or T cells enriched from blood (not recorded which). These receptors originate from a woman aged 25-40 years who had been exposed to COVID-19.

This chain connects TRBV19 to TRBJ1-1, with 10 positions matching TRBD1. The CDR3 sequence is 14 residues long. The V and J ends lost 5 bases and 5 bases, in that order; junction bases with no gene match: 5. Germline V CDR1 and CDR2: LNHDA, SQIVND (reference sequence). CDR3 sequence: CASSLGQGRTEAFF. CDR3 DNA: TGTGCCAGTAGTCTGGGACAGGGGAGGACTGAAGCTTTCTTT.

The gene calls are TRBV12-5 and TRBJ1-2, with a possible D match to TRBD1 (5 bases). Germline V gene data show CDR1 as LGHNT and CDR2 as FRNRAP. This CDR3 is built from 14 residues. V lost 2 bases, J lost 8 bases, and 15 bases lay in between. DNA of the CDR3: TGTGCTAGTGGTTTGAGATTGGGGCGCGGAGGCTACACCTTC. It specifies CASGLRLGRGGYTF.

The chain links TRBV24-1 to TRBJ2-1, with 8 bases that match TRBD1. The CDR3 is made up of 16 amino acids. CDR1 and CDR2 from the germline V gene are KGHDR and SFDVKD. The ends lost 2 bases at V and 8 bases at J; junction bases unmatched: 10. This CDR3 reads CATSDSTGGIFDEQFF. The DNA of the CDR3 is TGTGCCACCAGTGATTCCACAGGGGGGATATTCGATGAGCAGTTCTTC.

This clone was recorded only once. V and J are TRBV27 and TRBJ1-4; no clear D. The germline gives CDR1 MNHEY, CDR2 SMNVEV (reference sequence). CDR3 size: 15 residues. V lost 7 bases and J lost 0, with 12 bases in between. The CDR3 DNA is TGTGCCAGCACTTCTCTGGCGGCAACTAATGAAAAACTGTTTTTT. Translation: CASTSLAATNEKLFF.

This clone showed up just once. The V and J genes are TRBV6-1 and TRBJ1-4; D not resolved. The germline CDR1 and CDR2 sequences are MNHNS and SASEGT. V lost 3 bases and J 0 bases, leaving 11 bases between the germline ends. CDR3 size: 16 residues. In nucleotides, the CDR3 is TGTGCCAGCAGTGAGAGTGCACCTGCAACTAATGAAAAACTGTTTTTT. It codes for CASSESAPATNEKLFF.

The V call is TRBV7-9, the J call TRBJ2-3; TRBD2 matches at 9 bases. The CDR3 is 16 residues long. CDR1 is SEHNR and CDR2 is FQNEAQ in the germline V gene (reference sequence). Trimming at V came to 5 bases and at J to 7 bases, leaving 13 bases not matched to a gene. CDR3 loop: CASSLLAGAGENTQYF. CDR3 DNA: TGTGCCAGCAGCCTTTTAGCGGGGGCTGGGGAGAATACGCAGTATTTT.

The chain links TRBV14 to TRBJ2-7; a weak D match, TRBD1 (5 bases). V shed 2 bases and J shed 2 bases, with 7 bases lying between them. This CDR3 spans 13 amino acids. The germline V gene has CDR1 SGHDN and CDR2 FVKESK. CDR3 bases: TGTGCCAGCAGCCAACGCAGGGCCTACGAGCAGTACTTC. Translation gives CASSQRRAYEQYF. Complete variable domain (other parts from reference TRBV14 and TRBJ2-7): EAGVTQFPSHSVIEKGQTVTLRCDPISGHDNLYWYRRVMGKEIKFLLHFVKESKQDESGMPNNRFLAERTGGTYSTLKVQPAELEDSGVYFCASSQRRAYEQYFGPGTRLTVT.

The genes are TRBV27 and TRBJ2-1, with 13 bases fitting TRBD2. Germline V gene lookup returns CDR1 MNHEY and CDR2 SMNVEV (reference sequence). V dropped 7 bases and J dropped 3; count of bases not matched to a gene: 6. The CDR3 runs to 16 residues. CDR3 loop: CASIGLAGDSYNEQFF. For the CDR3, the DNA is TGTGCCAGCATCGGACTAGCGGGGGATAGCTACAATGAGCAGTTCTTC.

This clone was seen a single time. In the same sample, other DNA sequences code for this CDR3. The V gene is TRBV5-1, the J gene TRBJ1-2; D is possibly TRBD1 (5 bases). The CDR3 runs to 14 residues. Trimming shortened V by 1 base and J by 2 bases, and 9 bases separated the two germline ends. CDR1 SGHRS and CDR2 YFSETQ come from the germline V gene. The CDR3 DNA is TGCGCCAGCAGCTTGACAGGAGACAACTATGGCTACACCTTC. It is translated as CASSLTGDNYGYTF.

J is TRBJ2-1 and V is TRBV27; TRBD1 matches at 8 bases. This CDR3 is built from 15 residues. Losses at the gene ends were 6 bases for V and 4 bases for J; bases not matched to a gene: 8. The germline gives CDR1 MNHEY, CDR2 SMNVEV (reference sequence). The CDR3 DNA follows: TGTGCCAGCAGCTTGACAGGGGAAAATTACAATGAGCAGTTCTTC. Amino acids: CASSLTGENYNEQFF.

This clone has more than one count but fewer than ten. The chain has TRBV7-8 and TRBJ2-7; weak D call: TRBD2 (5 bases). This CDR3 is 12 amino acids long. Trimming cost V 5 bases and J 2 bases, with 7 bases left between them. Germline V gene sequence: CDR1 SGHVS, CDR2 FQNEAQ. The DNA of the CDR3 is TGTGCCAGCAGCCCCGGGACCTACGAGCAGTACTTC. It is translated as CASSPGTYEQYF.

The chain is built from TRBV5-1 and TRBJ2-7; perhaps TRBD2 as D (6 bases). Germline V gives CDR1 SGHRS, CDR2 YFSETQ. The germline V and J ends were trimmed by 4 bases and 4 bases, with 6 bases remaining between them. The CDR3 runs to 11 residues. As DNA, the CDR3 is TGCGCCAGCAGCGGGACTTACGAGCAGTACTTC. Its protein is CASSGTYEQYF.

The chain's CDR3 is CASSRTGFNEQFF. The CDR3 region has the DNA TGTGCCAGCAGCCGAACAGGGTTCAATGAGCAGTTCTTC. This sequence joins TRBV11-2 and TRBJ2-1; tentative D call: TRBD1 (6 bases). Trimming shortened V by 5 bases and J by 6 bases, and 11 bases separated the two germline ends. This CDR3 contains 13 residues. Germline V lookup: CDR1 SGHAT, CDR2 FQNNGV.

The rearrangement uses TRBV14 and TRBJ1-3, with TRBD1 matching 8 bases. The V segment lost 2 bases and the J segment 3 bases; nucleotides outside the gene matches: 15. The CDR3 sequence is 19 residues long. Germline lookup yields CDR1 SGHDN and CDR2 FVKESK. CDR3 in amino acids: CASSQYSHWTGLFGNTIYF. CDR3 in DNA: TGTGCCAGCAGCCAATATTCCCATTGGACAGGGTTGTTTGGAAACACCATATATTTT.

CDR3 sequence reads: CASSLYRTANTEAFF. The CDR3 nucleotides read TGCGCCAGCAGCTTGTATAGGACAGCGAACACTGAAGCTTTCTTT. The chain recombines TRBV5-1 with TRBJ1-1; TRBD1 might be the D (6 bases). V lost 1 base to trimming and J lost 1 base, with 11 bases between them. Germline-derived CDR1 and CDR2 are SGHRS and YFSETQ. The CDR3 sequence is 15 residues long.

V is TRBV19 and J is TRBJ2-5; 8 bases fit TRBD2. This CDR3 region has 18 residues. Germline CDR1 LNHDA, CDR2 SQIVND (reference sequence). J was trimmed by 2 bases and V by 8 bases; bases with no gene match: 19. This CDR3 is CASDSGTLTGVGQETQYF. The CDR3 DNA sequence: TGTGCCAGTGATAGCGGGACCCTCACGGGGGTTGGGCAAGAGACCCAGTACTTC.

The chain employs TRBV28 and TRBJ1-4; D remains ambiguous. This CDR3 comprises 14 residues. Germline V gene sequence: CDR1 MDHEN, CDR2 SYDVKM. Trimming left V 4 bases short and J 4 bases short, with 10 bases between. CDR3 protein: CASSYQNLNEKLFF. The CDR3 nucleotides are TGTGCCAGCAGTTATCAGAACCTTAATGAAAAACTGTTTTTT.

This chain uses TRBV6-2 or TRBV6-3 with TRBJ1-1; D is uncertain. CDR1 and CDR2 from the germline V gene are MNHEY and SVGEGT. V was shortened by 3 bases and J by 1 base, with 6 bases between the two germline ends. CDR3 length: 13 amino acids. The CDR3 DNA sequence: TGTGCCAGCAGTTATGCGGAGAACACTGAAGCTTTCTTT. This sequence encodes CASSYAENTEAFF.

The J gene is TRBJ1-2, the V gene TRBV19; tentatively, D is TRBD1 (5 bases). Germline V gene lookup returns CDR1 LNHDA and CDR2 SQIVND (reference sequence). There are 17 residues in the CDR3. V was shortened by 5 bases and J by 1 base, with 20 bases between the two germline ends. The DNA for the CDR3 is TGTGCCAGTAGTCCCCGCGGTTCCCGGGGGTTTAACTATGGCTACACCTTC. As protein: CASSPRGSRGFNYGYTF.

The CDR3 reads CASSYQVNEQFF. As DNA, the CDR3 is TGTGCCAGCAGTTACCAGGTCAATGAGCAGTTCTTC. V usage is TRBV6-2 or TRBV6-3 and J usage is TRBJ2-1; D is unresolved. The CDR3 consists of 12 residues. The germline gives CDR1 MNHEY, CDR2 SVGEGT. V was shortened by 2 bases and J by 6 bases, with 5 bases between the two germline ends.

The V gene is TRBV11-3, the J gene TRBJ1-6; 8 positions agree with TRBD1. The CDR3 length is 14 residues. The J segment lost 10 bases and the V segment lost 6 bases, leaving 8 bases of the junction unmatched. Germline loops: CDR1 SGHNT, CDR2 YENEEA. The CDR3 coding sequence is TGTGCCAGCAGTACCGGGACAGGAATCTCACCCCTCCACTTT. Protein sequence: CASSTGTGISPLHF.